The present T cell receptor beta chain was sequenced within a study of shared clonotypes between healthy human individuals. Across several immunoSEQ plates, the genomic DNA of each subset was split evenly. The repertoire was sequenced with immunoSEQ multiplex PCR; TCRdb's copy has only in-frame clones and lacks some. The table lists over 850,000 clones, approximately 78% of them singletons. Regarding this clone: Its matching antigen is unknown.

The ends lost 7 bases at V and 7 bases at J; junction bases unmatched: 16. The CDR3 consists of 15 residues. Germline values: CDR1 SNHLY, CDR2 FYNNEI. General study results and limits: In general, naive subsets displayed greater estimated richness than memory subsets did.

The gene calls are TRBV2 and TRBJ2-7; 7 bases fit TRBD1. Material for sequencing was memory CD4+ T cells from PBMCs. Subset given: CD45RA-negative fraction. The clonotype comes from a young man in good health. Some clones in this sample may be carry-over from other donors' samples. The CDR3 DNA sequence: TGTGCCAGCAAGCGTATGGAGACAGGGCCCCTGGAGCAGTACTTC. Protein sequence: CASKRMETGPLEQYF.